This is a list of T cell receptor beta chains from one sample in a study of memory CD4+ T cells and cytomegalovirus serostatus. Here immunoSEQ multiplex PCR was the method, and the copy in TCRdb shows in-frame clones only, minus some. The sample lists tens of thousands of clones; around 80% were seen once. The sequenced material came from memory CD4+ T cells from blood. The receptors stem from an adult in good health and CMV-seronegative. Both conserved end residues are part of each CDR3. Each record gives: clone size, V gene, D gene, J gene, CDR3 DNA, CDR3 protein. The D gene is left open where the match is weak. A clone size is listed for some rows: how often the clone was seen (once, few, many), or a class if it is expanded.

>.|TRBV2|TRBD1|TRBJ2-1
TGTGCCAGCAGTGGGACAGGGGTTAGCAATGAGCAGTTCTTC
CASSGTGVSNEQFF
>.|TRBV6-1|.|TRBJ1-1
TGTGCCAGCAGTGAAGTAACGGACACTGAAGCTTTCTTT
CASSEVTDTEAFF
>.|TRBV18|.|TRBJ1-5
TGTGCCAGCTCCCCAAGGGGGGATCAGCCCCAGCATTTT
CASSPRGDQPQHF
>.|TRBV2|.|TRBJ2-3
TGTGCCAGCATCCCTCAGGGCTCAGATACGCAGTATTTT
CASIPQGSDTQYF
>.|TRBV6-5|.|TRBJ2-7
TGTGCCAGCAGAGACGACACGGCCTACGAGCAGTACTTC
CASRDDTAYEQYF
>few|TRBV6-6|.|TRBJ1-2
TGTGCCAGCAGTTACTCGACCGGGCGGAGCTACACCTTC
CASSYSTGRSYTF
>.|TRBV7-2|.|TRBJ1-5
TGTGCCAGCAGCTTATTCGGGCAGCCCCAGCATTTT
CASSLFGQPQHF
>.|TRBV20-1|.|TRBJ1-2
TGCAGTGTAACGGCGGAATATGGCTACACCTTC
CSVTAEYGYTF
>.|TRBV6-5|TRBD2|TRBJ2-7
TGTGCCAGCAGCCGTAGCGGGACGTCGTCCTACGAGCAGTACTTC
CASSRSGTSSYEQYF
>.|TRBV15|.|TRBJ2-6
TGTGCCACCAGCATCTCTGGGGCCAACGTCCTGACTTTC
CATSISGANVLTF
>.|TRBV11-2|.|TRBJ2-2
TGTGCCAGCAGCGACAGATCTAACACCGGGGAGCTGTTTTTT
CASSDRSNTGELFF
>.|TRBV7-9|.|TRBJ2-7
TGTGCCAGCACCGCCATGGAGGGCTCCTACGAGCAGTACTTC
CASTAMEGSYEQYF
>.|TRBV5-6|TRBD1|TRBJ2-7
TGTGCCAGCAGCCCGCGCTTCAGACAGGGGTGGGGGAACGAGCAGTACTTC
CASSPRFRQGWGNEQYF
>.|TRBV19|TRBD1|TRBJ2-1
TGTGCCAGTTCGGGGACAGGGGGGATTAATGAGCAGTTCTTC
CASSGTGGINEQFF
>.|TRBV6-5|.|TRBJ1-3
TGTGCCAGCAGCTCAGGGGCCTACTCTGGAAACACCATATATTTT
CASSSGAYSGNTIYF
>.|TRBV4-3|.|TRBJ2-1
TGCGCCAGCAGCCGGACTCCAGGGAGTTCCGGCAATGAGCAGTTCTTC
CASSRTPGSSGNEQFF
>few|TRBV14|.|TRBJ1-1
TGTGCCAGCAGAAGACAGCTGAACACTGAAGCTTTCTTT
CASRRQLNTEAFF
>.|TRBV7-8|TRBD1|TRBJ2-1
TGTGCCAGCAGCTCGGACAGGGACGCCTACAATGAGCAGTTCTTC
CASSSDRDAYNEQFF
>once|TRBV7-2|TRBD2|TRBJ2-4
TGTGCCAGCAGCCCCCCCAGAGCGGGAGCAAACATTCAGTACTTC
CASSPPRAGANIQYF
>.|TRBV30|.|TRBJ2-1
TGTGCCTGGAGTGTCTACAATGAGCAGTTCTTC
CAWSVYNEQFF
>few|TRBV6-1|.|TRBJ1-1
TGTGCCAGCAGGAAAGAACCGGGACCAAGAGTGGGTTTCTTT
CASRKEPGPRVGFF
>.|TRBV7-8|TRBD1|TRBJ1-2
TGTGCCAGCAGTCCTACGGGGACAGCGAACTATGGCTACACCTTC
CASSPTGTANYGYTF
>.|TRBV29-1|TRBD2|TRBJ2-7
TGCAGCGTCCGACTAGCGGGCTCCTACGAGCAGTACTTC
CSVRLAGSYEQYF
>.|TRBV6-1|TRBD2|TRBJ2-7
TGTGCCAGCAACTACCTGGCGGGAGGGCCCTACGAGCAGTACTTC
CASNYLAGGPYEQYF
>.|TRBV5-1|.|TRBJ2-1
TGCGCCAGCAGCTTGACTAGTCACACTGAGCAGTTCTTC
CASSLTSHTEQFF
>.|TRBV7-9|.|TRBJ1-2
TGTGCCAGCAGCCCCCGACGACAGGTACCCTATGGCTACACCTTC
CASSPRRQVPYGYTF
>few|TRBV2|.|TRBJ2-1
TGTGCCAGCACTTGGACGCGCAATGAGCAGTTCTTC
CASTWTRNEQFF
>.|TRBV15|.|TRBJ1-2
TGTGCCACCAGCAGACCCCCTTCAGAGGGGGGCTACACCTTC
CATSRPPSEGGYTF
>.|TRBV2|.|TRBJ1-6
TGTGCCAGCAGCCGACAGGTTTCTGTAAATTCACCCCTCCACTTT
CASSRQVSVNSPLHF
>few|TRBV7-9|TRBD2|TRBJ2-1
TGTGCCAGCAGCGTAGGACTAGCCTACAATGAGCAGTTCTTC
CASSVGLAYNEQFF
>.|TRBV6-5|.|TRBJ2-7
TGTGCCAGCAGTTACGGAGGGGGCGGCGGGTACGAGCAGTACTTC
CASSYGGGGGYEQYF
>.|TRBV5-6|TRBD2|TRBJ2-7
TGTGCCAGCACCACTTGGGCCCCGGGACTAGCGGGAAGGTACGCGCAGTACTTC
CASTTWAPGLAGRYAQYF
>.|TRBV6-5|.|TRBJ1-1
TGTGCCAGCAGTTACTCGAGGCAGGGGCCCGGGGCTTTCTTT
CASSYSRQGPGAFF
>few|TRBV10-3|TRBD2|TRBJ2-7
TGTGCCATCAGCCCTACTAGCGGGAGTGGGGAGCAGTACTTC
CAISPTSGSGEQYF
>once|TRBV7-9|.|TRBJ1-3
TGTGCCAGCAGCCCCGGCGGAAACACCATATATTTT
CASSPGGNTIYF
>.|TRBV5-1|TRBD1|TRBJ1-4
TGCGCCAGCAGCTTGGGACAGGGACAGGGTGAAAAACTGTTTTTT
CASSLGQGQGEKLFF